The sample holds a few counts of the clone carrying this TCR beta chain. The entry originates in a study of shared clonotypes between healthy human individuals. The team ran DNA from unsorted PBMCs on ten immunoSEQ deep assay plates for sequencing. Generated by immunoSEQ multiplex PCR, the TCRdb table keeps only in-frame clones and is missing some. The table has about half a million clones, over 70% seen once; the top ten hold roughly 13%. Germline V gene lookup returns CDR1 MDHEN and CDR2 SYDVKM. Trimming stripped 2 bases from V and 4 bases from J, with 9 bases between. The CDR3 is 14 residues long. This TCR derives from a woman aged 40-49 years in good health. Some clones in this sample may be carry-over from other donors' samples. What was sequenced was PBMCs. The rearrangement joins TRBV28 to TRBJ1-3, with a tentative D call TRBD1 (5 bases). CDR3 nucleotides: TGTGCCAGCAGTTTACCAGGGAAGGGAAACACCATATATTTT. This sequence encodes CASSLPGKGNTIYF.